What follows describes a single T cell receptor beta chain. Its antigen is as yet unknown. The sample comes from a study of T cells expressing NK-cell markers. On the study more broadly: Just one sequenced donor of eight was HCMV-seronegative, while seven were seropositive.

Scientists made TCR beta cDNA using 5'RACE template switching with UMIs. For each CDR3 protein, TCRdb gives one entry from its re-call of the 5' RACE reads, without DNA. In all, the sample yields roughly 390,000 distinct CDR3 sequences. Regarding the study as a whole: Once again these clonotypes came out on top in the CD3+CD56-NKG2C+ fraction of a few donors.

The CDR3 is made up of 12 amino acids. Germline assignment: CDR1 LNHDA and CDR2 SQIVND (reference sequence). V usage is TRBV19 and J usage is TRBJ2-2; TCRdb calls TRBD1, which cannot be checked without DNA. Specimen: blood T cells: a sorted CD56 or NKG2C T cell subset, CD4+ or CD8+ T cells, or bulk PBMC T cells (not recorded which). The clonotype was recovered from a man aged 18-69 years in good health. CDR3 protein: CASRDRAGELFF.